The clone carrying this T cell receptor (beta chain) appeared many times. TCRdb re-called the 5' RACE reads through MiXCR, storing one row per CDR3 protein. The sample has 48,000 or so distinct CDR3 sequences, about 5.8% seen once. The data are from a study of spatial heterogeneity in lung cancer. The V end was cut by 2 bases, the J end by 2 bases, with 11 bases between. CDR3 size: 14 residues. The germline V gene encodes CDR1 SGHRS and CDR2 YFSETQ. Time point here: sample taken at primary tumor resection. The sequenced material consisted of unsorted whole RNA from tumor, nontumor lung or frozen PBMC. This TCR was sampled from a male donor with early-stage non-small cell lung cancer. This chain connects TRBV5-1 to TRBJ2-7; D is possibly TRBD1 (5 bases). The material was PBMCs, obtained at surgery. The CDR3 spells CASSFLTEPYEQYF. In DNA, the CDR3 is TGCGCCAGCAGCTTTCTGACAGAACCCTACGAGCAGTACTTC.